This TCR beta chain is from a study of blood T cell repertoires in COVID-19. Study-level information: Collection of acute and convalescent COVID-19 samples took place in the United States, Italy and Spain. PBMCs, B-cell-depleted T cells, or T cells provided the cDNA or gDNA that made up the material.

Self-reported history from a screening survey and questionnaire set each donor's cohort. In the original analysis: Quantification of nucleated cells was approximated via reference gene primer amplification. The assay was immunoSEQ multiplex PCR, and TCRdb's table has in-frame clones only and misses some. The V and J calls and clone size come from that table; D and trimming were worked out from the DNA. The sample shows under 250,000 clones, 87% of them seen only once. Trimming removed 6 bases at V and 10 bases at J, with 19 bases between. The CDR3 length is 15 residues. The germline V gene encodes CDR1 MNHEY and CDR2 SMNVEV (reference sequence).

Material: PBMCs or T cells enriched from blood (not recorded which). The chain recombines TRBV27 with TRBJ1-6; D call uncertain. The sequence was collected from a man aged 30-40 years who had recovered from COVID-19. CDR3 residues: CASSPRRVGLSPLHF. CDR3 coding DNA: TGTGCCAGCAGCCCCAGGAGGGTGGGGTTATCACCCCTCCACTTT.